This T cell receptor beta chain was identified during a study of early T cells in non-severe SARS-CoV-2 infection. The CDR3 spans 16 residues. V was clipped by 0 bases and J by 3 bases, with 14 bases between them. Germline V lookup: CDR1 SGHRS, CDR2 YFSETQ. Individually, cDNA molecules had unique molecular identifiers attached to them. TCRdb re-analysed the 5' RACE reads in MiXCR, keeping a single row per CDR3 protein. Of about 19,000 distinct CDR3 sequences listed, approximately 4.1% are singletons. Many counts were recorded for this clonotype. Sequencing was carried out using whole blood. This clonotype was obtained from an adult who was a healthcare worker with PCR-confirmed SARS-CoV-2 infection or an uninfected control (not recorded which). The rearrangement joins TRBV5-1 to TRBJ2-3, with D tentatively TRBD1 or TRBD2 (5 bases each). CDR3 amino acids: CASSLVTLGATDTQYF. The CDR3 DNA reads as TGCGCCAGCAGCTTGGTGACCCTCGGGGCGACAGATACGCAGTATTTT. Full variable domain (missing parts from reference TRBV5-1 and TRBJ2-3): KAGVTQTPRYLIKTRGQQVTLSCSPISGHRSVSWYQQTPGQGLQFLFEYFSETQRNKGNFPGRFSGRQFSNSRSEMNVSTLELGDSALYLCASSLVTLGATDTQYFGPGTRLTVL.